One and the same sample provided the 8 T cell receptor beta chains below, sequenced in a study of T-cell reconstitution after alpha-beta-depleted transplantation in children. Preparation of the TCRbeta library was carried out with unique molecular identifiers. TCRdb itself ran the PCR reads through MiXCR, one entry per CDR3 protein. The sample has hundreds of thousands of distinct CDR3 sequences; around 15% are singletons. This specimen consisted of PBMCs, mostly from graft donor cells, obtained 360 days after TCRalphabeta/CD19-depleted stem cell transplant. These receptors all stem from a boy under two years old who had a stem cell transplant for Wiskott-Aldrich syndrome, so the T cells may come from the graft donor.

The rearrangement uses TRBV4-3 and TRBJ2-1, with TRBD1 matching over 11 bases. This CDR3 is built from 16 residues. Per the germline V gene, CDR1 is LGHNA and CDR2 is YSLEER. J was trimmed by 6 bases and V by 1 base; bases with no gene match: 5. The CDR3 sequence is CASSQAVDRGRNEQFF. CDR3 bases: TGCGCCAGCAGCCAAGCGGTGGACAGGGGGCGCAATGAGCAGTTCTTC.

The chain uses TRBV20-1 and TRBJ1-5; a possible D gene is TRBD1 (5 bases). The V gene lost 6 bases and the J gene lost 0 bases, with 12 bases spanning the gap. Germline values: CDR1 DFQATT, CDR2 SNEGSKA (reference sequence). The CDR3 loop spans 14 amino acids. CDR3 residues: CSATQGASNQPQHF. DNA for the CDR3: TGCAGTGCCACTCAAGGGGCTAGCAATCAGCCCCAGCATTTT.

The J gene is TRBJ2-1, the V gene TRBV5-5, with TRBD2 as a possible D gene (5 bases). Trimming took off 1 base at V and 9 bases at J, with 14 bases between the two ends. Per germline, CDR1 SGHKS and CDR2 YYEKEE (reference sequence). CDR3 length: 14 amino acids. CDR3 amino acids: CASSLKGRRIEQFF. As DNA, the CDR3 is TGTGCCAGCAGCTTGAAGGGAAGGAGGATTGAGCAGTTCTTC.

This clonotype has a single count. V usage is TRBV5-1 and J usage is TRBJ2-1; TRBD2 might be the D (7 bases). From germline, CDR1 is SGHRS and CDR2 YFSETQ. The CDR3 length is 15 residues. V was shortened by 5 bases and J by 7 bases, with 19 bases between the two germline ends. The CDR3 DNA follows: TGCGCCAGCAGGACTGTGGGGGGGCTCGTAAATGAGCAGTTCTTC. It translates to CASRTVGGLVNEQFF.

This chain joins TRBV12-3 or TRBV12-4 and TRBJ2-4, with a possible D match to TRBD2 (5 bases). Trimming took off 5 bases at V and 6 bases at J, with 17 bases between the two ends. The CDR3 has 15 amino acids. The CDR3 DNA sequence: TGTGCCAGCAGTACACGGAGGACGAACGCAAACATTCAGTACTTC. Amino acid sequence: CASSTRRTNANIQYF.

This clonotype occurred a few times. The chain combines TRBV12-3 or TRBV12-4 with TRBJ2-3; a possible D gene is TRBD1 (6 bases). This CDR3 region has 16 residues. Trimming took off 2 bases at V and 2 bases at J, with 14 bases between the two ends. The CDR3 reads CASSLQTGPVTDTQYF. The CDR3 bases are TGTGCCAGCAGTTTACAAACAGGGCCAGTCACAGATACGCAGTATTTT.

The V call is TRBV11-2, the J call TRBJ2-7, with 8 bases lining up with TRBD1. The CDR3 loop spans 15 amino acids. V lost 5 bases to trimming and J lost 5 bases; unmatched junction nucleotides: 11. Germline V lookup: CDR1 SGHAT, CDR2 FQNNGV. The CDR3 bases are TGTGCCAGCAGCGAACAGGGGGTGTTGGCTGACGAGCAGTACTTC. It specifies CASSEQGVLADEQYF.

V is TRBV7-2 and J is TRBJ2-7, with 7 bases identical to TRBD2. The CDR3 sequence is 15 residues long. The germline V gene encodes CDR1 SGHTA and CDR2 FQGNSA. V was pared by 1 base and J by 6 bases, with 9 bases of the junction left unmatched. CDR3 in DNA: TGTGCCAGCAGCTTAGGCCGAGGACTAGAAGGCGAGCAGTACTTC. This codes for CASSLGRGLEGEQYF.